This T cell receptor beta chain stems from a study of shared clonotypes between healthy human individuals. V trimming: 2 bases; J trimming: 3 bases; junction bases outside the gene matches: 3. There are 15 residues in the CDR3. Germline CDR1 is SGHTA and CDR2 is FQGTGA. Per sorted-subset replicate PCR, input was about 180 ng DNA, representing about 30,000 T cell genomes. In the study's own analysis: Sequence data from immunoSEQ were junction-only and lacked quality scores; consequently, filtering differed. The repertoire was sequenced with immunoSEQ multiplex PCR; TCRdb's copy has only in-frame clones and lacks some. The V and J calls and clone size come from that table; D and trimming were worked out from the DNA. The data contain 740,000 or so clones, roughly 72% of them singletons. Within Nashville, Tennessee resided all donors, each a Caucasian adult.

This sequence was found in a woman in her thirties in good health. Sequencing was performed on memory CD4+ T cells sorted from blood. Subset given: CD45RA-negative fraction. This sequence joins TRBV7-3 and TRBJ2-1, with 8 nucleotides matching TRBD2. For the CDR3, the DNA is TGTGCCAGCAGCTTAGGGACTAGGAGCTACAATGAGCAGTTCTTC. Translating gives CASSLGTRSYNEQFF.